This passage covers 27 T cell receptor beta chains from one sample sequenced in a study of CD8 T cells in ankylosing spondylitis. Their antigens are not known. In TCRdb, the 5' RACE reads were re-called with MiXCR into one record per CDR3 protein. The sample has over 700,000 distinct CDR3 sequences, 15% to 20% seen once. General study results and limits: There was a TCR beta motif, made of fewer than 10 highly homologous variants, that appeared characteristic of ankylosing spondylitis blood.

The sample was blood, either unsorted or a sorted T cell fraction (not recorded which). The receptors were sampled from a male donor with ankylosing spondylitis.

This clonotype was seen a few times. The rearrangement joins TRBV11-1 to TRBJ2-1; 7 positions agree with TRBD1. The CDR3 has 16 residues. Germline trimming cut 4 bases from V and 6 bases from J; bases unmatched to any gene: 12. Germline V lookup: CDR1 SGHAT, CDR2 FQDESV (reference sequence). CDR3 in amino acids: CASSSDSYRGGNEQFF. CDR3 nucleotides: TGTGCCAGCAGCTCCGACTCCTACAGGGGCGGCAATGAGCAGTTCTTC.

This clonotype was seen more than once but under ten times. The chain links TRBV24-1 to TRBJ2-5; no definite D call. This CDR3 has 12 amino acids. Germline loops: CDR1 KGHDR, CDR2 SFDVKD. The germline V and J ends were trimmed by 4 bases and 3 bases, with 5 bases remaining between them. CDR3 DNA sequence: TGTGCCACCAGTGAGCCGAAAGAGACCCAGTACTTC. Translating gives CATSEPKETQYF.

The sample holds many counts of this clonotype. This chain joins TRBV10-3 and TRBJ1-5; D gene unclear. The CDR3 loop spans 14 amino acids. Germline CDR1 ENHRY, CDR2 SYGVKD. Trimming removed 6 bases from V and 4 bases from J, with 13 bases in between. The chain's CDR3 is CAISPGVENQPQHF. The CDR3, as DNA: TGTGCCATCAGCCCCGGGGTGGAGAATCAGCCCCAGCATTTT.

The V gene is TRBV7-9, the J gene TRBJ1-2; TRBD1 might be the D (6 bases). This CDR3 region has 15 residues. Germline V lookup: CDR1 SEHNR, CDR2 FQNEAQ (reference sequence). Trimming cost V 0 bases and J 8 bases, with 16 bases left between them. The DNA of the CDR3 is TGTGCCAGCAGCTTAGCGCTCCCAGGGGCGGGAGGCTACACCTTC. It specifies CASSLALPGAGGYTF.

V is TRBV5-1 and J is TRBJ1-5; D ambiguous. The CDR3 contains 13 residues. Trimming removed 5 bases at V and 6 bases at J, with 12 bases between. Germline CDR1 and CDR2: SGHRS and YFSETQ. The CDR3 spells CASRSDSTQPQHF. CDR3 coding DNA: TGCGCCAGCAGGTCGGACTCAACTCAGCCCCAGCATTTT.

The chain uses TRBV12-5 and TRBJ2-1; D may be TRBD1 or TRBD2 (6 bases each). V lost 1 base and J 1 base, leaving 23 bases between the germline ends. CDR1 is LGHNT and CDR2 is FRNRAP in the germline V gene. The CDR3 is made up of 20 amino acids. Here the CDR3 DNA reads TGTGCTAGTGGTTTGGCGGGTACCGGTCGGGGGCGGAGGTCCTACAATGAGCAGTTCTTC. This encodes CASGLAGTGRGRRSYNEQFF.

This clonotype was seen a few times. The rearrangement links TRBV7-8 to TRBJ1-1; the match to TRBD1 covers 7 bases. CDR1 and CDR2 from the germline V gene are SGHVS and FQNEAQ. J was trimmed by 7 bases and V by 5 bases; bases with no gene match: 7. This CDR3 is built from 13 residues. Written as DNA, the CDR3 is TGTGCCAGCAGCCTAATGGCAGGGGGTGAAGCTTTCTTT. This translates into CASSLMAGGEAFF.

The V and J genes are TRBV7-2 and TRBJ2-7; D possibly corresponds to TRBD1 (6 bases). This CDR3 spans 15 amino acids. CDR1 SGHTA and CDR2 FQGNSA come from the germline V gene. Trimming left V 5 bases short and J 1 base short, with 15 bases between. CDR3 residues: CASSQTGFDSYEQYF. The CDR3 DNA reads as TGTGCCAGCAGCCAAACAGGGTTTGATTCCTACGAGCAGTACTTC.

This clonotype was observed a few times. The chain combines TRBV20-1 with TRBJ2-2; either TRBD1 or TRBD2 may fit D (5 bases each). The germline V gene has CDR1 DFQATT and CDR2 SNEGSKA (reference sequence). V dropped 4 bases and J dropped 11 bases, with 14 bases sitting between them. The CDR3 contains 12 residues. The CDR3 is CSATPGRNELFF. The CDR3 DNA sequence: TGCAGTGCTACCCCGGGACGGAACGAGCTGTTTTTT.

This clonotype was seen a few times. The chain is built from TRBV11-2 and TRBJ2-5; 13 bases are a match to TRBD2. The CDR3 totals 15 residues. Germline CDR1 reads SGHAT; CDR2 reads FQNNGV. V shed 5 bases and J 5 bases; nucleotides not matched to a gene: 5. As DNA, the CDR3 is TGTGCCAGCAGCCCGGGACTAGCGGGGTTTGAGACCCAGTACTTC. Translation gives CASSPGLAGFETQYF.

V and J are TRBV9 and TRBJ2-5; the D gene is possibly TRBD1 (5 bases). This CDR3 is 15 amino acids long. The germline gives CDR1 SGDLS, CDR2 YYNGEE. Trimming pared 0 bases from V and 0 bases from J, leaving 9 bases between. CDR3 residues: CASSVGLGDQETQYF. The CDR3 DNA is TGTGCCAGCAGCGTAGGGCTAGGGGACCAAGAGACCCAGTACTTC.

The chain combines TRBV12-3 or TRBV12-4 with TRBJ1-2; D uncertain. The length of the CDR3 is 11 residues. Trimming took off 7 bases at V and 6 bases at J, with 9 bases between the two ends. CDR3 residues: CASTRNDGYTF. The DNA of the CDR3 is TGTGCCAGCACCAGGAACGATGGCTACACCTTC.

J is TRBJ2-7 and V is TRBV3-1; tentatively, D is TRBD1 (5 bases). V lost 2 bases to trimming and J lost 5 bases, with 25 bases between them. This CDR3 comprises 18 residues. Germline CDR1 is LGHDT and CDR2 is YNNKEL (reference sequence). CDR3 protein: CASSQSLGGARTIHEQYF. The CDR3 nucleotides are TGTGCCAGCAGCCAATCGCTTGGTGGGGCTCGAACCATCCACGAGCAGTACTTC.

This clonotype came up a few times. This chain links TRBV12-3 or TRBV12-4 with TRBJ2-4; 7 bases line up with TRBD2. The CDR3 consists of 13 residues. The J segment lost 8 bases and the V segment lost 3 bases, leaving 4 bases of the junction unmatched. The DNA for the CDR3 is TGTGCCAGCAGTTTCCTGGGAGGGGACATTCAGTACTTC. Protein product: CASSFLGGDIQYF.

The J gene is TRBJ2-4, the V gene TRBV5-1; D could derive from TRBD1 or TRBD2 (6 bases each). The germline V gene encodes CDR1 SGHRS and CDR2 YFSETQ. The CDR3 totals 15 residues. V lost 2 bases and J 9 bases, leaving 18 bases between the germline ends. CDR3 nucleotides: TGCGCCAGCAGCTTCGGGCTCGGGGGCCAGGGCATTCAGTACTTC. As protein: CASSFGLGGQGIQYF.

V usage is TRBV12-3 or TRBV12-4 and J usage is TRBJ2-7; 11 bases fit TRBD1. This CDR3 is 14 amino acids long. The V gene end was trimmed by 8 bases and the J gene end by 3 bases; junction bases not matched to a gene: 6. Written as DNA, the CDR3 is TGTGCCAGCGGGTTGGGGACAGGGGGCTACGAGCAGTACTTC. It encodes CASGLGTGGYEQYF.

This clonotype appeared a few times. CDR3 sequence (DNA): TGCAGTGCTAGAGATAGACTAGCGGGAGCCCCTTACGAGCAGTACTTC. Translated, it gives CSARDRLAGAPYEQYF. This chain connects TRBV20-1 to TRBJ2-7; 12 bases agree with TRBD2. CDR1 is DFQATT and CDR2 is SNEGSKA in the germline V gene (reference sequence). J gave up 4 bases and V 0 bases, and 7 bases lay outside the gene matches. The CDR3 runs to 16 residues.

A few counts support this clonotype. The chain links TRBV15 to TRBJ1-2; the D is unclear. Germline V gives CDR1 LNHNV, CDR2 YYDKDF (reference sequence). This CDR3 region has 17 residues. V was pared by 1 base and J by 0 bases, with 15 bases between. CDR3 coding DNA: TGTGCCACCAGCAGAGCCCGCCTGAAAATAGCTAACTATGGCTACACCTTC. Its translation: CATSRARLKIANYGYTF.

V usage is TRBV15 and J usage is TRBJ2-7, with D unclear. Trimming stripped 4 bases from V and 2 bases from J, with 24 bases between. This CDR3 comprises 18 residues. Germline assignment: CDR1 LNHNV and CDR2 YYDKDF (reference sequence). The CDR3, as DNA: TGTGCCACCAGCATGGATGGCGATCCGACTCAAGCCCCCTACGAGCAGTACTTC. Its translation: CATSMDGDPTQAPYEQYF.

This clonotype showed up many times. The genes are TRBV5-1 and TRBJ2-6; D is perhaps TRBD1 (6 bases). Germline assignment: CDR1 SGHRS and CDR2 YFSETQ. Trimming removed 3 bases from V and 4 bases from J, with 17 bases in between. The CDR3 totals 17 residues. The CDR3 bases are TGCGCCAGCAGCTCGGACAGTCTCCTCGCGGGGGCCAACGTCCTGACTTTC. It is translated as CASSSDSLLAGANVLTF. The full variable domain, completed using reference TRBV5-1 and TRBJ2-6, is KAGVTQTPRYLIKTRGQQVTLSCSPISGHRSVSWYQQTPGQGLQFLFEYFSETQRNKGNFPGRFSGRQFSNSRSEMNVSTLELGDSALYLCASSSDSLLAGANVLTFGAGSRLTVL.

J is TRBJ2-7 and V is TRBV2; no definite D call. Trimming shortened V by 1 base and J by 2 bases, and 12 bases separated the two germline ends. Per the germline V gene, CDR1 is SNHLY and CDR2 is FYNNEI. The CDR3 extends over 15 amino acids. The CDR3 sequence: CASSEVGTLTYEQYF. Written as DNA, the CDR3 is TGTGCCAGCAGTGAAGTGGGTACACTCACCTACGAGCAGTACTTC. The full variable domain, rest sourced from reference TRBV2 and TRBJ2-7, is EPEVTQTPSHQVTQMGQEVILRCVPISNHLYFYWYRQILGQKVEFLVSFYNNEISEKSEIFDDQFSVERPDGSNFTLKIRSTKLEDSAMYFCASSEVGTLTYEQYFGPGTRLTVT.

This clonotype was counted only a few times. The V gene is TRBV7-9, the J gene TRBJ2-7, with D possibly TRBD2 on 6 matching bases. V was pared by 5 bases and J by 4 bases, with 12 bases between. Germline V lookup: CDR1 SEHNR, CDR2 FQNEAQ (reference sequence). The CDR3 totals 13 residues. The CDR3 nucleotides are TGTGCCAGCAGCCGCTCGGGGGTTTACGAGCAGTACTTC. This encodes CASSRSGVYEQYF.

The chain couples TRBV20-1 to TRBJ2-1, with unresolved D. Trimming cost V 6 bases and J 7 bases, with 19 bases left between them. This CDR3 comprises 14 residues. CDR1 and CDR2 (germline): DFQATT, SNEGSKA (reference sequence). In DNA form, the CDR3 reads TGCAGTGCGAGAACGGTCTTCTCCGGTAATGAGCAGTTCTTC. Residues: CSARTVFSGNEQFF.

CDR3 loop: CSVERRDSNYGYTF. The CDR3 region has the DNA TGCAGCGTTGAGCGCAGGGACTCTAACTATGGCTACACCTTC. The rearrangement uses TRBV29-1 and TRBJ1-2; tentative D call: TRBD1 (5 bases). This CDR3 is 14 amino acids long. Germline loops: CDR1 SQVTM, CDR2 ANQGSEA. V was clipped by 3 bases and J by 0 bases, with 11 bases between them.

The chain uses TRBV20-1 and TRBJ2-5; D unclear. Germline CDR1 is DFQATT and CDR2 is SNEGSKA (reference sequence). The CDR3 runs to 14 residues. V lost 3 bases, J lost 1 base, and 12 bases lay in between. In DNA, the CDR3 is TGCAGTGCTAGGGGTACTATTGCCCAAGAGACCCAGTACTTC. As protein: CSARGTIAQETQYF.

This sequence joins TRBV2 and TRBJ2-1; D remains ambiguous. The CDR3 has 13 residues. Germline CDR1 reads SNHLY; CDR2 reads FYNNEI. Trimming stripped 3 bases from V and 2 bases from J, with 5 bases between. The CDR3: CASSDLAYNEQFF. DNA for the CDR3: TGTGCCAGCAGTGATTTAGCCTACAATGAGCAGTTCTTC.

The chain combines TRBV7-3 with TRBJ2-5; tentatively, D is TRBD2 (5 bases). The CDR3 consists of 15 residues. The V end was cut by 1 base, the J end by 5 bases, with 14 bases between. Germline-derived CDR1 and CDR2 are SGHTA and FQGTGA. CDR3 sequence: CASSLRGQVSETQYF. CDR3 nucleotides: TGTGCCAGCAGCTTAAGAGGGCAGGTCAGCGAGACCCAGTACTTC.